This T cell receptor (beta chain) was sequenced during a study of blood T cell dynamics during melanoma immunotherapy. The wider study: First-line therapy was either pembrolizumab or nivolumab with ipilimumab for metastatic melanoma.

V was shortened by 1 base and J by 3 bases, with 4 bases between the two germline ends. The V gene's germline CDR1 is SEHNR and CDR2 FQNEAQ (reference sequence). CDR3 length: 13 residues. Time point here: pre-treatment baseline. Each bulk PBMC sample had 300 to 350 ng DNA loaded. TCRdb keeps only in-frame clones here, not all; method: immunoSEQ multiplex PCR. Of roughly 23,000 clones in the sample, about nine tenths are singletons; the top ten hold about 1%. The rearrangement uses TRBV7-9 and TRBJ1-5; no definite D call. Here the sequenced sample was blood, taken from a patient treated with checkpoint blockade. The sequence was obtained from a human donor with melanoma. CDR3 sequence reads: CASSLGNNQPQHF. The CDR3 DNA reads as TGTGCCAGCAGCTTAGGGAACAATCAGCCCCAGCATTTT.